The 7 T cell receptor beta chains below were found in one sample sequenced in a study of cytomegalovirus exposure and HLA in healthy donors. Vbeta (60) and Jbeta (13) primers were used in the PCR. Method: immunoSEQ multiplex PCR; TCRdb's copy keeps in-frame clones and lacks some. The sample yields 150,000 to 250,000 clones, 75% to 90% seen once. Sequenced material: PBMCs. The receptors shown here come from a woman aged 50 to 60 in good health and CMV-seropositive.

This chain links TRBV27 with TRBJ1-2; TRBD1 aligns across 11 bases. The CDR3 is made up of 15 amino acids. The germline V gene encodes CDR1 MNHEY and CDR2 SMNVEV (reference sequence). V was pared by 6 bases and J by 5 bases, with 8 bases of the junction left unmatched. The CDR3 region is CASRITGTGGYGYTF. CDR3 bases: TGTGCCAGCAGAATTACCGGGACAGGGGGTTATGGCTACACCTTC.

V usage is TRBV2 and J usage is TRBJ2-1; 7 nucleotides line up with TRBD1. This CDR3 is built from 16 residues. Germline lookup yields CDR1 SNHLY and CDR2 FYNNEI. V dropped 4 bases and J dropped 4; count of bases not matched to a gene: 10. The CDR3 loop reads CASSALDRASYNEQFF. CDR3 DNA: TGTGCCAGCAGTGCTCTCGACAGGGCATCATACAATGAGCAGTTCTTC.

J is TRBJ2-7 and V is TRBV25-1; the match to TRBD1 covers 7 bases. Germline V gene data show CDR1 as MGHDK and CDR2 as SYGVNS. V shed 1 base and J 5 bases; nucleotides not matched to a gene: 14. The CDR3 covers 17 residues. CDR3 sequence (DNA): TGTGCCAGCAGTGAATCGACCCACCTGACAGGGATCAACGAGCAGTACTTC. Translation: CASSESTHLTGINEQYF.

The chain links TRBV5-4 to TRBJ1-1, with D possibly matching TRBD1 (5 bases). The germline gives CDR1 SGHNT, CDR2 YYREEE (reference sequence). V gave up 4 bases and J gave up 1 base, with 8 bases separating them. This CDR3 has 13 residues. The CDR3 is CASSAQGNTEAFF. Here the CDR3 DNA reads TGTGCCAGCAGCGCCCAGGGGAACACTGAAGCTTTCTTT.

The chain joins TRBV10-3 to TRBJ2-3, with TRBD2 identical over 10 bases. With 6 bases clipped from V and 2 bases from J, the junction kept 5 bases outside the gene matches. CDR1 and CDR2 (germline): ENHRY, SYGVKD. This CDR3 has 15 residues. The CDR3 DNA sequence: TGTGCCATCAGATTAGCGGGGGGCGTCACAGATACGCAGTATTTT. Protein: CAIRLAGGVTDTQYF.

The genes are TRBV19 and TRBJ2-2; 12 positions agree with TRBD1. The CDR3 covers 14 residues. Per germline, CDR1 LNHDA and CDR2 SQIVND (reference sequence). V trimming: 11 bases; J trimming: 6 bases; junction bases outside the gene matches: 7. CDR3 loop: CASSGTGGPGELFF. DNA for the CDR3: TGTGCCTCTTCGGGGACAGGGGGCCCCGGGGAGCTGTTTTTT.

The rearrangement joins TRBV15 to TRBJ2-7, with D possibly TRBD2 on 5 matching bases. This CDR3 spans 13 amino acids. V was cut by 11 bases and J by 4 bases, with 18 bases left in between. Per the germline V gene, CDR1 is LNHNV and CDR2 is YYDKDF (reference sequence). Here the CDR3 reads CASKRRPAYEQYF. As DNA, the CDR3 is TGTGCCTCCAAGAGGAGGCCGGCATACGAGCAGTACTTC.